A selection of T cell receptor beta chains follows, all from one sample in a study of CD8+ T cells in alopecia areata. The method was immunoSEQ multiplex PCR; TCRdb's version includes in-frame clones alone and lacks a portion of them. The table includes about 110,000 clones, approximately 63% detected once. Specimen: CD8+ T cells sorted from blood. These receptors were collected from a human donor in good health. Both conserved end residues are part of each CDR3. The order of the fields is J gene, clone size, V gene, D gene, CDR3 protein, CDR3 DNA. D genes are given only for firm matches. A clone size is listed for some rows: how often the clone was seen (once, few, many), or a class if it is expanded.

j_call: TRBJ2-3; clone_size: once; v_call: TRBV5-6; d_call: TRBD2; cdr3_aa: CASSPERGSTDTQYF; cdr3_nt: TGTGCCAGCAGCCCTGAGCGGGGTAGCACAGATACGCAGTATTTT
j_call: TRBJ2-5; clone_size: few; v_call: TRBV13; d_call: TRBD2; cdr3_aa: CASSSLADQETQYF; cdr3_nt: TGTGCCAGCAGCTCTCTAGCGGATCAAGAGACCCAGTACTTC
j_call: TRBJ1-2; clone_size: .; v_call: TRBV6-1; d_call: .; cdr3_aa: CASTPNPSYGYTF; cdr3_nt: TGTGCCAGCACTCCGAACCCGAGCTATGGCTACACCTTC
j_call: TRBJ2-7; clone_size: .; v_call: TRBV15; d_call: TRBD1; cdr3_aa: CATSREGRGLYEQYF; cdr3_nt: TGTGCCACCAGCAGAGAGGGCAGGGGGCTTTACGAGCAGTACTTC
j_call: TRBJ2-7; clone_size: .; v_call: TRBV13; d_call: TRBD2; cdr3_aa: CASSYGLAGGFLYEQYF; cdr3_nt: TGTGCCAGCAGCTACGGACTAGCGGGGGGGTTCCTATACGAGCAGTACTTC
j_call: TRBJ2-1; clone_size: .; v_call: TRBV7-9; d_call: TRBD2; cdr3_aa: CASSPAGGLENEQFF; cdr3_nt: TGTGCCAGCAGCCCCGCGGGGGGGCTTGAAAATGAGCAGTTCTTC
j_call: TRBJ2-3; clone_size: .; v_call: TRBV11-2; d_call: .; cdr3_aa: CASSLVRIPSTDTQYF; cdr3_nt: TGTGCCAGCAGCTTGGTGCGGATCCCTAGCACAGATACGCAGTATTTT
j_call: TRBJ1-2; clone_size: .; v_call: TRBV14; d_call: .; cdr3_aa: CASSQERSGFSGYTF; cdr3_nt: TGTGCCAGCAGCCAAGAGCGGTCGGGTTTCTCTGGCTACACCTTC
j_call: TRBJ1-5; clone_size: .; v_call: TRBV28; d_call: .; cdr3_aa: CASSHYYGNQPQHF; cdr3_nt: TGTGCCAGCAGCCACTACTATGGCAATCAGCCCCAGCATTTT
j_call: TRBJ1-1; clone_size: .; v_call: TRBV29-1; d_call: .; cdr3_aa: CSGTGHQNTEAFF; cdr3_nt: TGCAGCGGAACGGGACACCAGAACACTGAAGCTTTCTTT
j_call: TRBJ2-5; clone_size: .; v_call: TRBV27; d_call: .; cdr3_aa: CASSFDAGYQETQYF; cdr3_nt: TGTGCCAGCAGTTTTGATGCGGGATACCAAGAGACCCAGTACTTC
j_call: TRBJ2-1; clone_size: .; v_call: TRBV9; d_call: .; cdr3_aa: CASSVAGYQSGEQFF; cdr3_nt: TGTGCCAGCAGCGTTGCCGGGTACCAATCAGGGGAGCAGTTCTTC
j_call: TRBJ1-1; clone_size: .; v_call: TRBV27; d_call: .; cdr3_aa: CASSLSGSEAFF; cdr3_nt: TGTGCCAGCAGTTTATCAGGGTCTGAAGCTTTCTTT
j_call: TRBJ2-1; clone_size: .; v_call: TRBV5-1; d_call: .; cdr3_aa: CASSLPQRGNEQFF; cdr3_nt: TGCGCCAGCAGCTTGCCCCAGCGAGGCAATGAGCAGTTCTTC
j_call: TRBJ2-3; clone_size: once; v_call: TRBV5-6; d_call: .; cdr3_aa: CASSWGTGTDTQYF; cdr3_nt: TGTGCCAGCAGCTGGGGGACTGGCACAGATACGCAGTATTTT
j_call: TRBJ1-5; clone_size: .; v_call: TRBV6-5; d_call: .; cdr3_aa: CASSGGGNQPQHF; cdr3_nt: TGTGCCAGCAGTGGGGGCGGCAATCAGCCCCAGCATTTT
j_call: TRBJ2-5; clone_size: .; v_call: TRBV11-2; d_call: .; cdr3_aa: CASSLVGVLQETQYF; cdr3_nt: TGTGCCAGCAGCTTAGTGGGTGTCTTACAAGAGACCCAGTACTTC
j_call: TRBJ2-1; clone_size: .; v_call: TRBV5-6; d_call: .; cdr3_aa: CASSFGAGNEQFF; cdr3_nt: TGTGCCAGCAGCTTTGGGGCCGGCAATGAGCAGTTCTTC
j_call: TRBJ1-1; clone_size: .; v_call: TRBV19; d_call: .; cdr3_aa: CASSWGLMNTEAFF; cdr3_nt: TGTGCCAGTAGCTGGGGACTTATGAACACTGAAGCTTTCTTT
j_call: TRBJ2-7; clone_size: few; v_call: TRBV5-4; d_call: .; cdr3_aa: CASSLRTLTGYEQYF; cdr3_nt: TGTGCCAGCAGCTTACGGACTCTCACCGGTTACGAGCAGTACTTC
j_call: TRBJ2-3; clone_size: once; v_call: TRBV15; d_call: .; cdr3_aa: CATSRDLGAGHDTQYF; cdr3_nt: TGTGCCACCAGCAGAGATCTCGGAGCCGGGCACGATACGCAGTATTTT
j_call: TRBJ2-7; clone_size: .; v_call: TRBV30; d_call: .; cdr3_aa: CAWSGVPYEQYF; cdr3_nt: TGTGCCTGGAGTGGGGTCCCCTACGAGCAGTACTTC
j_call: TRBJ2-1; clone_size: once; v_call: TRBV25-1; d_call: TRBD2; cdr3_aa: CASDREGGLYNEQFF; cdr3_nt: TGTGCCAGCGATCGGGAGGGGGGGCTCTACAATGAGCAGTTCTTC
j_call: TRBJ2-2; clone_size: .; v_call: TRBV7-6; d_call: .; cdr3_aa: CASSSETRLTGELFF; cdr3_nt: TGTGCCAGCAGCTCCGAGACTAGGCTCACCGGGGAGCTGTTTTTT
j_call: TRBJ1-4; clone_size: .; v_call: TRBV11-3; d_call: TRBD1; cdr3_aa: CASSVKPGQGSKLFF; cdr3_nt: TGTGCCAGCAGCGTTAAACCGGGACAGGGAAGTAAACTGTTTTTT
j_call: TRBJ2-3; clone_size: .; v_call: TRBV29-1; d_call: .; cdr3_aa: CSVEDRASTDAQYF; cdr3_nt: TGCAGCGTTGAAGATCGTGCTAGCACAGATGCGCAGTATTTT
j_call: TRBJ2-2; clone_size: .; v_call: TRBV7-9; d_call: TRBD1; cdr3_aa: CASPNLGTGDTGELFF; cdr3_nt: TGTGCCAGCCCTAATTTGGGGACAGGGGACACCGGGGAGCTGTTTTTT
j_call: TRBJ2-7; clone_size: few; v_call: TRBV29-1; d_call: .; cdr3_aa: CSVELSGSSYEQYF; cdr3_nt: TGCAGCGTTGAACTTTCAGGGAGCTCCTACGAGCAGTACTTC
j_call: TRBJ1-4; clone_size: few; v_call: TRBV30; d_call: .; cdr3_aa: CAWSEGPGGPGEKLFF; cdr3_nt: TGTGCCTGGAGTGAGGGTCCGGGGGGGCCGGGTGAAAAACTGTTTTTT
j_call: TRBJ1-2; clone_size: .; v_call: TRBV29-1; d_call: .; cdr3_aa: CSVVFVGTLGYGYTF; cdr3_nt: TGCAGCGTTGTTTTTGTGGGGACCCTCGGCTATGGCTACACCTTC
j_call: TRBJ2-6; clone_size: few; v_call: TRBV7-4; d_call: TRBD1; cdr3_aa: CASSLLRDRNSGANVLTF; cdr3_nt: TGTGCCAGCAGCTTACTCCGGGACAGGAACTCTGGGGCCAACGTCCTGACTTTC
j_call: TRBJ2-7; clone_size: few; v_call: TRBV7-9; d_call: TRBD2; cdr3_aa: CASSLSGAGEQYF; cdr3_nt: TGTGCCAGCAGCTTAAGTGGAGCGGGAGAGCAGTACTTC
j_call: TRBJ2-2; clone_size: .; v_call: TRBV4-3; d_call: .; cdr3_aa: CASSQDGQGTGELFF; cdr3_nt: TGCGCCAGCAGCCAAGATGGGCAGGGCACCGGGGAGCTGTTTTTT
j_call: TRBJ1-1; clone_size: once; v_call: TRBV25-1; d_call: TRBD1; cdr3_aa: CASSARTGAGKNTEAFF; cdr3_nt: TGTGCCAGCAGTGCTCGGACAGGGGCCGGGAAGAACACTGAAGCTTTCTTT
j_call: TRBJ2-5; clone_size: few; v_call: TRBV7-8; d_call: TRBD1; cdr3_aa: CASSLEAGGPETQYF; cdr3_nt: TGTGCCAGCAGCTTAGAGGCAGGGGGCCCGGAGACCCAGTACTTC
j_call: TRBJ2-3; clone_size: few; v_call: TRBV5-4; d_call: TRBD2; cdr3_aa: CASSQTGLAEEDTQYF; cdr3_nt: TGTGCCAGCAGCCAAACGGGACTAGCGGAGGAAGATACGCAGTATTTT
j_call: TRBJ2-2; clone_size: .; v_call: TRBV7-9; d_call: .; cdr3_aa: CASSLSFGELFF; cdr3_nt: TGTGCCAGCAGCTTGTCATTTGGGGAGCTGTTTTTT
j_call: TRBJ2-7; clone_size: .; v_call: TRBV4-1; d_call: .; cdr3_aa: CASSQEQRYEQYF; cdr3_nt: TGCGCCAGCAGCCAAGAGCAGCGGTACGAGCAGTACTTC
j_call: TRBJ1-1; clone_size: few; v_call: TRBV10-3; d_call: .; cdr3_aa: CAISESEGRMNTEAFF; cdr3_nt: TGTGCCATCAGTGAGTCGGAGGGGCGGATGAACACTGAAGCTTTCTTT
j_call: TRBJ1-1; clone_size: .; v_call: TRBV29-1; d_call: .; cdr3_aa: CSVDETVNTEAFF; cdr3_nt: TGCAGCGTTGACGAGACGGTGAACACTGAAGCTTTCTTT
j_call: TRBJ2-1; clone_size: .; v_call: TRBV9; d_call: TRBD2; cdr3_aa: CASSDEMGSGGPFEQFF; cdr3_nt: TGTGCCAGCAGCGACGAGATGGGAAGCGGGGGGCCCTTTGAGCAGTTCTTC
j_call: TRBJ2-4; clone_size: .; v_call: TRBV6-4; d_call: .; cdr3_aa: CASSEDKGNIQYF; cdr3_nt: TGTGCCAGCAGTGAGGACAAGGGGAACATTCAGTACTTC
j_call: TRBJ1-2; clone_size: .; v_call: TRBV2; d_call: .; cdr3_aa: CASRVALPGAYYGYTF; cdr3_nt: TGTGCCAGCAGGGTAGCGTTACCCGGGGCTTACTATGGCTACACCTTC
j_call: TRBJ2-3; clone_size: .; v_call: TRBV30; d_call: TRBD1; cdr3_aa: CAWSDGTGGLTSVKYF; cdr3_nt: TGTGCCTGGAGTGACGGGACAGGGGGCTTGACTAGCGTGAAGTATTTT
j_call: TRBJ1-4; clone_size: .; v_call: TRBV10-2; d_call: TRBD1; cdr3_aa: CASSETLTGDDGLFF; cdr3_nt: TGCGCCAGCAGTGAGACCCTGACAGGGGATGACGGCCTGTTTTTT
j_call: TRBJ1-1; clone_size: .; v_call: TRBV29-1; d_call: .; cdr3_aa: CSVTGFVNTEAFF; cdr3_nt: TGCAGCGTTACTGGGTTCGTGAACACTGAAGCTTTCTTT
j_call: TRBJ1-6; clone_size: .; v_call: TRBV28; d_call: .; cdr3_aa: CASGPLNRVANSPLHF; cdr3_nt: TGTGCCAGCGGGCCCTTAAACCGGGTAGCTAATTCACCCCTCCACTTT